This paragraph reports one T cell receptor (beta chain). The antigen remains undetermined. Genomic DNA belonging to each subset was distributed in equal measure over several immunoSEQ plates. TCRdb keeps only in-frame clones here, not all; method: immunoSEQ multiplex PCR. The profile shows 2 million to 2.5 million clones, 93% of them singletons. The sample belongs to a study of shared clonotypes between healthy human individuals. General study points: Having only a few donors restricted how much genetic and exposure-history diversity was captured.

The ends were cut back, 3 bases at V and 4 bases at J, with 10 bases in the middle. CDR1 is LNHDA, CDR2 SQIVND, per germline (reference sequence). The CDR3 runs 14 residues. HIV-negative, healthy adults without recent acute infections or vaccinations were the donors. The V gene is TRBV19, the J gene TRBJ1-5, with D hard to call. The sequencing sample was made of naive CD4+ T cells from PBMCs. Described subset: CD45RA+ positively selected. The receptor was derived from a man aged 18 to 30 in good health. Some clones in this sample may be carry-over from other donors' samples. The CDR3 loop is CASSISRLNQPQHF. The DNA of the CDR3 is TGTGCCAGTAGTATCTCCAGGTTGAATCAGCCCCAGCATTTT.